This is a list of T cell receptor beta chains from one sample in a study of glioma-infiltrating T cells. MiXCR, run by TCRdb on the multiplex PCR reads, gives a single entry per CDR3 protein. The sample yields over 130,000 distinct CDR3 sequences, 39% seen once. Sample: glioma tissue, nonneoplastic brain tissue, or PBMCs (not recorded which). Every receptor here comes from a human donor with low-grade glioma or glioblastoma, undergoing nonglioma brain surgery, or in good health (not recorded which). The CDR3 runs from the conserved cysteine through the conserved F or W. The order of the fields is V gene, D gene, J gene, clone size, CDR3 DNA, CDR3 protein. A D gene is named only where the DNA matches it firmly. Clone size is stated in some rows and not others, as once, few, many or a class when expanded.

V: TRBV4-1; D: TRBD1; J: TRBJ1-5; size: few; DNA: TGCGCCAGCAGCCAACAATGGGGACAGGAAGGCAATCAGCCCCAGCATTTT; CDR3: CASSQQWGQEGNQPQHF
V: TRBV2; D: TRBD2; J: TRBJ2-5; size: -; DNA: TGTGCCAGCAGAGAGCGGGGGGGCCAAGAGACCCAGTACTTC; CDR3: CASRERGGQETQYF
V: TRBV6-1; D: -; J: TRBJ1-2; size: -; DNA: TGTGCCAGCTGGACGGCCGGGCGCTACACCTTC; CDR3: CASWTAGRYTF
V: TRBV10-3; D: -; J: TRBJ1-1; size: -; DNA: TGTGCCATCAGTGAGTCGGCGGTCCCTGAAGCTTTCTTT; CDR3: CAISESAVPEAFF
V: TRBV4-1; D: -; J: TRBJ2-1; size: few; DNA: TGCGCCAGCAGCCTAGCTGTGCAGAATGAGCAGTTCTTC; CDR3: CASSLAVQNEQFF
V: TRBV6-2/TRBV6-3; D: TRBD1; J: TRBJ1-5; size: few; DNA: TGTGCCAGCAGTTACACCGGACAGGGCCTCAATCAGCCCCAGCATTTT; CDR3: CASSYTGQGLNQPQHF
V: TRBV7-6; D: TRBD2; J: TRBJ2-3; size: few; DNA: TGTGCCAGCAGCTTCCTAGCGGGGGGCAGTGATACGCAGTATTTT; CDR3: CASSFLAGGSDTQYF
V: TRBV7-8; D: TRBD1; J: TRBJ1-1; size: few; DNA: TGTGCCAGCAGCGGACAGGGGTTTGAAGCTTTCTTT; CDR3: CASSGQGFEAFF
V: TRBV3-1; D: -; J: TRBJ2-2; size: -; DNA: TGTGCCAGCAGCCAAATCGGTGCCGGGGAGCTGTTTTTT; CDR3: CASSQIGAGELFF
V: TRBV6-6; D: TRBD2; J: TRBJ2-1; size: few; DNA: TGTGCCAGCAGTTACTCGATGGCGGGGGGGATCTACAATGAGCAGTTCTTC; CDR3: CASSYSMAGGIYNEQFF
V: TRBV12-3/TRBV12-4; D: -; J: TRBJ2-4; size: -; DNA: TGTGCCAGCAGTTTCGAGGGAAAGGGACCCATTCAGTACTTC; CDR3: CASSFEGKGPIQYF
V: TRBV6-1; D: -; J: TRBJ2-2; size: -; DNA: TGTGCCAGCAGCCCCAATGCGTTCAACACCGGGGAGCTGTTTTTT; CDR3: CASSPNAFNTGELFF
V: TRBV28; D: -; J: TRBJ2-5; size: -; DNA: TGTGCCAGCAGTTCGGGCGGGCCCCTTGAAGAGACCCAGTACTTC; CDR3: CASSSGGPLEETQYF
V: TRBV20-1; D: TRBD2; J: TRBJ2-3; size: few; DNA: TGCAGTGCATGGCCCCGGAGACTAGCGGGAGCCGAGCACACAGATACGCAGTATTTT; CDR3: CSAWPRRLAGAEHTDTQYF
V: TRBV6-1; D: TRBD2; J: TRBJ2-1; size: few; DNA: TGTGCCAGCAGTGCAACCGGGACTAGCGCGTTTAGTGAGCAGTTCTTC; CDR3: CASSATGTSAFSEQFF
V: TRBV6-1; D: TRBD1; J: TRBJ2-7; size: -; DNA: TGTGCCAGCACCCAGGGGGCCAACGAGCAGTACTTC; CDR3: CASTQGANEQYF
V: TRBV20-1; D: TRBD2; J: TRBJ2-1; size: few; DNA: TGCAGTGCTCTTGGACTAGCGAACTACAATGAGCAGTTCTTC; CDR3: CSALGLANYNEQFF
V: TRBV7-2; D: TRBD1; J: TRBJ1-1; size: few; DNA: TGTGCCAGCAGCTTAGGAGGGACAGGAAAGAGGAACACTGAAGCTTTCTTT; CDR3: CASSLGGTGKRNTEAFF
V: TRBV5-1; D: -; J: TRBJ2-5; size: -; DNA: TGCGCCAGCAGCTTGTGGGGCAACAGTCTCGATACCCAGTACTTC; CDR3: CASSLWGNSLDTQYF
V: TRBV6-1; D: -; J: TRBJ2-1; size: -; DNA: TGTGCCAGCAGTTATAGGGGGGGGGATGAGCAGTTCTTC; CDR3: CASSYRGGDEQFF
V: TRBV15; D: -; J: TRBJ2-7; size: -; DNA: TGTGCCACGGGGGACCGGGACGGCTCCTGCGAGCAGTACTTC; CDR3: CATGDRDGSCEQYF
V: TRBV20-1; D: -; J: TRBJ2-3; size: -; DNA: TGCAGTGCTCACGGGACACCCGATACGCAGTATTTT; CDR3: CSAHGTPDTQYF
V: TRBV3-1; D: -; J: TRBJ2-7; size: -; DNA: TGTGCCAGCAACCAATGGCAGGTAGGCTCCTACGAGCAGTACTTC; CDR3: CASNQWQVGSYEQYF
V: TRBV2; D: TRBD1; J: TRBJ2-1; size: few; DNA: TGTGCCAGCAGTGAGGACAGGGGTTCCTACAATGAGCAGTTCTTC; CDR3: CASSEDRGSYNEQFF
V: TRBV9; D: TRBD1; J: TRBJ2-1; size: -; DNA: TGTGCCAGCAGCCTTGGGACAGGACTTGAGCAGTTCTTC; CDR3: CASSLGTGLEQFF
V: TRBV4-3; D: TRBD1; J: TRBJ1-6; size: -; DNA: TGCGCCAGCATCCAAGATGACAGGGGGAATTCACCCCTCCACTTT; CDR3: CASIQDDRGNSPLHF
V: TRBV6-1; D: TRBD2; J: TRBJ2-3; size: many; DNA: TGTGCCAGCAGACTAGCGGGATCAGATACGCAGTATTTT; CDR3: CASRLAGSDTQYF